This TCR beta chain was found in a study of T cell repertoires in cytomegalovirus infection. Overall study context: Matching HLA type and CMV infection were both indicated by public TCR beta signatures. Study results and caveats: HLA-C-restricted CMV clonotypes gave the most frequent clonotype in two of eight donors. Based on cumulative public TCR beta family frequency, carriers of CMV plus the relevant HLA were identified.

TCRdb reprocessed the reads via MiXCR and lists one record per CDR3 protein. The table includes some 400,000 distinct CDR3 sequences, 15% to 20% detected once. Ten or more counts support this clonotype. Its antigen is still unknown. The CDR3 length is 16 residues. Trimming at V came to 5 bases and at J to 8 bases, leaving 11 bases not matched to a gene. Germline lookup yields CDR1 SGHVS and CDR2 FNYEAQ. The V gene is TRBV7-6, the J gene TRBJ2-3, with TRBD2 identical over 12 bases. This receptor was obtained from a human donor in good health (CMV status not recorded). Some clones in this sample may be carry-over from other donors' samples. Input material: PBMCs. The CDR3 is CASSAPLAGGGATQYF. The CDR3 nucleotides read TGTGCCAGCAGCGCCCCACTAGCGGGGGGAGGTGCTACGCAGTATTTT.